These 21 T cell receptor beta chains originate from one sample sequenced in a study of blood T cell repertoires in COVID-19 (TCRdb year 2020). To prepare the library, the immunoSEQ multiplex PCR assay was applied. The table comes from immuneACCESS by way of TCRdb, which keeps in-frame sequences with V and J called. Part of the clones is missing from these tables; in studies checked, under half for an unresolved V gene and the rest for unknown reasons. The sample data list roughly 50,000 clones, and less than 95% of these were observed just once. 7.5% to 9.5% of the sample belongs to the ten largest clones. The sequenced sample consisted of peripheral blood. Every receptor here comes from a middle-aged woman with active COVID-19.

The chain couples TRBV15 to TRBJ1-1; a weak D match, TRBD1 (6 bases). The germline gives CDR1 LNHNV, CDR2 YYDKDF (reference sequence). The V gene lost 0 bases and the J gene lost 8 bases, with 10 bases spanning the gap. The CDR3 loop spans 13 amino acids. The CDR3 coding sequence is TGTGCCACCAGCAGAGATGGGAGGGGGGAAGCTTTCTTT. Encoded protein: CATSRDGRGEAFF.

The chain recombines TRBV7-2 with TRBJ2-3; 8 bases match TRBD2. V lost 4 bases to trimming and J lost 3 bases; unmatched junction nucleotides: 6. Per germline, CDR1 SGHTA and CDR2 FQGNSA. The CDR3 sequence is 15 residues long. The CDR3 region is CASSYPAGVTDTQYF. CDR3 sequence (DNA): TGTGCCAGCAGCTACCCAGCGGGGGTGACAGATACGCAGTATTTT. Variable domain in full (rest from reference TRBV7-2 and TRBJ2-3): GAGVSQSPSNKVTEKGKDVELRCDPISGHTALYWYRQSLGQGLEFLIYFQGNSAPDKSGLPSDRFSAERTGGSVSTLTIQRTQQEDSAVYLCASSYPAGVTDTQYFGPGTRLTVL.

The chain uses TRBV6-2 or TRBV6-3 and TRBJ2-1; D is ambiguous. The germline CDR1 and CDR2 sequences are MNHEY and SVGEGT. V dropped 2 bases and J dropped 5 bases, with 4 bases sitting between them. The CDR3 has 12 residues. In DNA, the CDR3 is TGTGCCAGCAGTTACGTTAACAATGAGCAGTTCTTC. This codes for CASSYVNNEQFF.

The gene calls are TRBV7-8 and TRBJ1-6, with D hard to call. The CDR3 has 12 amino acids. The ends were cut back, 3 bases at V and 8 bases at J, with 5 bases in the middle. CDR1 is SGHVS, CDR2 FQNEAQ, per germline. This chain's CDR3 is CASSFPDSPLHF. In DNA, the CDR3 is TGTGCCAGCAGCTTTCCTGATTCACCCCTCCACTTT.

The V and J genes are TRBV11-3 and TRBJ2-1, with 7 bases lining up with TRBD1. The germline V gene has CDR1 SGHNT and CDR2 YENEEA. Trimming cost V 5 bases and J 2 bases; bases outside gene matches: 9. The CDR3 loop spans 16 amino acids. CDR3: CASSATGGTAYNEQFF. Here the CDR3 DNA reads TGTGCCAGCAGCGCTACCGGTGGGACAGCCTACAATGAGCAGTTCTTC. The full variable domain, in which reference TRBV11-3 and TRBJ2-1 provide the parts outside the CDR3, is EAGVVQSPRYKIIEKKQPVAFWCNPISGHNTLYWYLQNLGQGPELLIRYENEEAVDDSQLPKDRFSAERLKGVDSTLKIQPAELGDSAVYLCASSATGGTAYNEQFFGPGTRLTVL.

For the CDR3, the DNA is TGCGCCAGCAGCCCGTATACAGATACGCAGTATTTT. It specifies CASSPYTDTQYF. The chain carries TRBV10-2 and TRBJ2-3; D not resolved. The ends were cut back, 6 bases at V and 3 bases at J, with 7 bases in the middle. The CDR3 runs to 12 residues. In germline, CDR1 is WSHSY, CDR2 SAAADI.

This chain joins TRBV9 and TRBJ1-5, with 8 bases that match TRBD1. Losses at the gene ends were 3 bases for V and 0 bases for J; bases not matched to a gene: 20. The germline V gene encodes CDR1 SGDLS and CDR2 YYNGEE. The CDR3 runs to 21 residues. The CDR3: CASSALAWQGALLDSNQPQHF. The CDR3 bases are TGTGCCAGCAGCGCCTTGGCGTGGCAGGGGGCCTTATTGGATAGCAATCAGCCCCAGCATTTT.

J is TRBJ2-3 and V is TRBV5-1; no clear D gene. This CDR3 comprises 14 residues. Germline loops: CDR1 SGHRS, CDR2 YFSETQ. Trimming left V 0 bases short and J 2 bases short, with 7 bases between. CDR3 sequence (DNA): TGCGCCAGCAGCTTGGGTTATATCACAGATACGCAGTATTTT. Amino acids: CASSLGYITDTQYF. The complete variable domain, with remaining parts taken from reference TRBV5-1 and TRBJ2-3, reads KAGVTQTPRYLIKTRGQQVTLSCSPISGHRSVSWYQQTPGQGLQFLFEYFSETQRNKGNFPGRFSGRQFSNSRSEMNVSTLELGDSALYLCASSLGYITDTQYFGPGTRLTVL.

The chain uses TRBV19 and TRBJ1-5; D gene ambiguous. The CDR3 is made up of 14 amino acids. CDR1 LNHDA and CDR2 SQIVND come from the germline V gene (reference sequence). The V gene lost 5 bases and the J gene lost 0 bases, with 8 bases spanning the gap. The CDR3 loop reads CASSAQYSNQPQHF. CDR3 DNA: TGTGCCAGTAGTGCCCAGTATAGCAATCAGCCCCAGCATTTT. The whole variable domain, remainder taken from reference TRBV19 and TRBJ1-5, is DGGITQSPKYLFRKEGQNVTLSCEQNLNHDAMYWYRQDPGQGLRLIYYSQIVNDFQKGDIAEGYSVSREKKESFPLTVTSAQKNPTAFYLCASSAQYSNQPQHFGDGTRLSIL.

The genes are TRBV3-1 (or the pseudogene TRBV3-2) and TRBJ2-5; tentatively, D is TRBD2 (6 bases). This CDR3 is 15 amino acids long. Trimming left V 1 base short and J 5 bases short, with 14 bases between. Germline lookup yields CDR1 LGHDT and CDR2 YNNKEL (reference sequence). In nucleotides, the CDR3 is TGTGCCAGCAGCCAAGTTGCGACTAGTTGGGAGACCCAGTACTTC. Translation gives CASSQVATSWETQYF.

This rearrangement joins TRBV7-3 to TRBJ2-1, with TRBD2 matching 8 bases. V was pared by 3 bases and J by 10 bases, with 11 bases of the junction left unmatched. The CDR3 runs 15 residues. From germline, CDR1 is SGHTA and CDR2 FQGTGA. The CDR3 sequence: CASSFGGGGGSEQFF. The CDR3, as DNA: TGTGCCAGCAGCTTCGGAGGTGGCGGGGGGTCAGAGCAGTTCTTC.

In its sample, this clone was seen a few times. V is TRBV6-5 and J is TRBJ1-5; D is uncertain. Trimming cost V 3 bases and J 3 bases, with 6 bases left between them. Germline V gene sequence: CDR1 MNHEY, CDR2 SVGAGI. This CDR3 comprises 13 residues. CDR3 region: CASSYGNNQPQHF. CDR3 in DNA: TGTGCCAGCAGTTATGGCAACAATCAGCCCCAGCATTTT.

The chain has TRBV27 and TRBJ2-5; TRBD1 agrees at 8 bases. Germline lookup yields CDR1 MNHEY and CDR2 SMNVEV (reference sequence). This CDR3 has 15 amino acids. V lost 5 bases and J lost 5; bases outside the gene matches: 10. The CDR3 reads CASSLQQGAWETQYF. Here the CDR3 DNA reads TGTGCCAGCAGTCTCCAGCAGGGGGCCTGGGAGACCCAGTACTTC.

The CDR3 coding sequence is TGTGCCAGCAGCCAAGGGGGACAGGGATTCACAGATACGCAGTATTTT. As protein: CASSQGGQGFTDTQYF. The chain links TRBV3-1 (or the pseudogene TRBV3-2) to TRBJ2-3, with TRBD1 identical over 9 bases. The CDR3 is 16 amino acids. The V gene's germline CDR1 is LGHDT and CDR2 YNNKEL (reference sequence). V gave up 1 base and J gave up 2 bases; unmatched junction bases: 4.

The J gene is TRBJ1-3, the V gene TRBV30; unclear D gene. The CDR3 covers 12 residues. Germline CDR1 is GTSNPN and CDR2 is SVGIG (reference sequence). The V end lost 2 bases, the J end lost 5 bases, and 7 bases lay between the germline ends. CDR3: CAWSKTRNTIYF. In DNA form, the CDR3 reads TGTGCCTGGAGTAAGACACGAAACACCATATATTTT.

This sequence joins TRBV3-1 (or the pseudogene TRBV3-2) and TRBJ1-1, with D perhaps matching TRBD1 (5 bases). V lost 6 bases and J 5 bases, leaving 22 bases between the germline ends. Germline V lookup: CDR1 LGHDT, CDR2 YNNKEL (reference sequence). CDR3 length: 16 amino acids. The CDR3 DNA is TGTGCCAGCAGTCGCCAAACCATAACGGGGGGGACTGAAGCTTTCTTT. This codes for CASSRQTITGGTEAFF.

This sequence joins TRBV30 and TRBJ1-5; D is undetermined. The ends were cut back, 2 bases at V and 1 base at J, with 9 bases in the middle. This CDR3 is 14 amino acids long. Germline-derived CDR1 and CDR2 are GTSNPN and SVGIG (reference sequence). The CDR3, as DNA: TGTGCCTGGAGTAGCTTGTTAAGCAATCAGCCCCAGCATTTT. It translates to CAWSSLLSNQPQHF.

J is TRBJ2-1 and V is TRBV10-3; 13 positions agree with TRBD2. The CDR3 extends over 14 amino acids. V trimming: 8 bases; J trimming: 5 bases; junction bases outside the gene matches: 3. Germline V lookup: CDR1 ENHRY, CDR2 SYGVKD. CDR3 loop: CAILGTSGDNEQFF. The CDR3 nucleotides are TGTGCCATCCTCGGGACTAGCGGGGACAATGAGCAGTTCTTC.

This clone was counted once. This chain joins TRBV6-1 and TRBJ1-4; 8 bases line up with TRBD1. This CDR3 region has 14 residues. Germline V CDR1 and CDR2: MNHNS, SASEGT. V dropped 3 bases and J dropped 7; count of bases not matched to a gene: 4. The CDR3 is CASSDWGQAEKLFF. The CDR3 region has the DNA TGTGCCAGCAGTGATTGGGGACAGGCTGAAAAACTGTTTTTT.

The chain couples TRBV7-3 to TRBJ1-1; TRBD1 aligns across 9 bases. The germline CDR1 and CDR2 sequences are SGHTA and FQGTGA. The CDR3 consists of 14 residues. V shed 5 bases, J shed 1 base, and the junction held 2 bases outside the gene matches. The CDR3 here is CASSGQGRNTEAFF. The CDR3 region has the DNA TGTGCCAGCAGCGGACAGGGGCGGAACACTGAAGCTTTCTTT. The variable domain in full, with the rest retrieved from reference TRBV7-3 and TRBJ1-1, is GAGVSQTPSNKVTEKGKYVELRCDPISGHTALYWYRQSLGQGPEFLIYFQGTGAADDSGLPNDRFFAVRPEGSVSTLKIQRTERGDSAVYLCASSGQGRNTEAFFGQGTRLTVV.

This clone was recorded only once. V usage is TRBV29-1 and J usage is TRBJ2-2, with 11 bases lining up with TRBD2. Per germline, CDR1 SQVTM and CDR2 ANQGSEA. V lost 4 bases and J lost 1; bases outside the gene matches: 5. CDR3 length: 16 residues. The CDR3 loop is CSVGSSGGMNTGELFF. The CDR3 DNA reads TGCAGCGTTGGCTCTAGCGGGGGGATGAACACCGGGGAGCTGTTTTTT.